Described below is a single T cell receptor beta chain sequence and its context. Its antigen is still unknown. The donors were infants in Finland with congenital heart defects, otherwise immunologically healthy. Half of the eight donors gave roughly 0.45-1 mL blood during surgery. Blood DNA came from all available leukocytes, not a fixed cell number. TCRdb's copy holds only in-frame clones and misses some; the assay was immunoSEQ multiplex PCR. The sample includes around 44,000 clones, around 94% of them seen just once. This CDR3 has 15 amino acids. Trimming removed 3 bases at V and 3 bases at J, with 14 bases between. Looked up from germline, CDR1 is SEHNR and CDR2 is FQNEAQ (reference sequence). The sample is drawn from a study of human thymus T cells. Study conclusions and caveats: Gene usage for V and J segments appeared biased in thymic and blood repertoires.

This receptor was identified in a boy under two years old with a congenital heart defect but otherwise immunologically healthy. The sample comprised blood. The genes are TRBV7-9 and TRBJ1-2; D is perhaps TRBD1 (5 bases). The DNA for the CDR3 is TGTGCCAGCAGCTTGGGGCCCCCGGGGGACTATGGCTACACCTTC. It translates to CASSLGPPGDYGYTF.